The TCR beta chain under discussion was sequenced for a study of blood T cell repertoires in COVID-19. Study-level background: Samples taken during acute and convalescent COVID-19 were collected in the United States, Italy and Spain.

Data came from immunoSEQ multiplex PCR; TCRdb stores just in-frame clones and leaves some out. The sample includes 350,000 to 450,000 clones, approximately 90% of them seen just once. The CDR3 has 15 amino acids. The V segment lost 3 bases and the J segment 3 bases; nucleotides outside the gene matches: 6. Germline assignment: CDR1 SGHVT and CDR2 SQSDAQ. Source material: peripheral blood. The TCR comes from a woman between 35 and 50 years old with COVID-19, enrolled during active disease. The V call is TRBV7-4, the J call TRBJ1-1; 8 bases map to TRBD1. The CDR3 DNA sequence: TGTGCCAGCAGCTTCAGACAGGGGATGCACACTGAAGCTTTCTTT. Translating gives CASSFRQGMHTEAFF.